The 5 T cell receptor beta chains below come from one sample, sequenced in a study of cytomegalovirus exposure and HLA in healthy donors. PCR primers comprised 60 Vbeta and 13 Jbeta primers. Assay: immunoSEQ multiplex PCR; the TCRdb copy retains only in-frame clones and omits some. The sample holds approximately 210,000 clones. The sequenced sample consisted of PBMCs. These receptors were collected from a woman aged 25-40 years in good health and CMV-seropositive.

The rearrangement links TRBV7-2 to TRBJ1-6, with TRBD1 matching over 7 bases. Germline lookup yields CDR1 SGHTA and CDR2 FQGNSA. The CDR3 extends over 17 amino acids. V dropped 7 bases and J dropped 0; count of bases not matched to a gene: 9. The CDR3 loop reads CASNGRGASSYNSPLHF. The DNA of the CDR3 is TGTGCCAGCAACGGCAGGGGGGCAAGCTCCTATAATTCACCCCTCCACTTT.

CDR3 sequence: CSAISHTEAFF. The CDR3 DNA is TGCAGTGCTATTAGCCACACTGAAGCTTTCTTT. This chain connects TRBV20-1 to TRBJ1-1; D gene unclear. Trimming stripped 4 bases from V and 3 bases from J, with 6 bases between. CDR3 length: 11 amino acids. CDR1 is DFQATT, CDR2 SNEGSKA, per germline (reference sequence).

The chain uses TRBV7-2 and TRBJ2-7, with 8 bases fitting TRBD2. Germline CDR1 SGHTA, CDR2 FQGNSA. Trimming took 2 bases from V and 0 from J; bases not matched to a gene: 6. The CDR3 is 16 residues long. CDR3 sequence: CASSLRSGGSSYEQYF. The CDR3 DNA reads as TGTGCCAGCAGCTTACGGAGCGGGGGATCCTCCTACGAGCAGTACTTC.

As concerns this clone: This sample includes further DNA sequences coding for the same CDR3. Here the CDR3 DNA reads TGTGCCAGCATGGCCCTCGGGGACACTGAAGCTTTCTTT. Protein: CASMALGDTEAFF. This chain links TRBV2 with TRBJ1-1, with D unclear. The germline V and J ends were trimmed by 7 bases and 3 bases, with 12 bases remaining between them. CDR1 and CDR2 (germline): SNHLY, FYNNEI. The CDR3 runs to 13 residues.

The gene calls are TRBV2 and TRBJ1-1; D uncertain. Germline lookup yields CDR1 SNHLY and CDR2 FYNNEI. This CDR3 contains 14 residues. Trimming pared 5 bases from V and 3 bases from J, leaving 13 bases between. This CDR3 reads CASSRTGVDTEAFF. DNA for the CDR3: TGTGCCAGCAGTAGAACCGGGGTTGACACTGAAGCTTTCTTT.